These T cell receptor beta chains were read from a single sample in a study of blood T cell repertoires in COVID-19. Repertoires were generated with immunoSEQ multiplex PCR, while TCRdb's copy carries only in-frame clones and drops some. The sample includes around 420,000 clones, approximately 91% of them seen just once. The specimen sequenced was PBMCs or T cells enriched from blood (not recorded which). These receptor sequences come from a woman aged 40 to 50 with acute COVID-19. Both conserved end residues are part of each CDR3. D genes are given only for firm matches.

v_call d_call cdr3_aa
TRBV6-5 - CASSYRGDWAFF
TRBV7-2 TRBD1 CASSLPGGIYGYTF
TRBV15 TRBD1 CATSREGQLYNEQFF
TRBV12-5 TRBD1 CASGLPTGDQPQHF
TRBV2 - CASRVDTQYF
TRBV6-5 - CASSFGTLSYEQYF
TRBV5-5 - CASSFTVNTGELFF
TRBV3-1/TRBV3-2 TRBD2 CASSETQGLANNEQFF
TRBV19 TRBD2 CASSLRDGFGLAANTGELFF
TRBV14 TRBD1 CASSRDRSQGNEKLFF
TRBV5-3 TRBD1 CARRPYFKGQGVDGYTF
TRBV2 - CASSGTGYGYTF
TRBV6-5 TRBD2 CASTPSGYTYEQYF
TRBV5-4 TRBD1 CATSSGTELTEAFF
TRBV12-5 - CASGITGSGNTIYF
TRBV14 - CASSQEGTPYYGYTF
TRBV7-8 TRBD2 CASRPTLAGGPSGELFF
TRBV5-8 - CASSLRTVTDTQYF
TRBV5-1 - CASSPAAAESPLHF
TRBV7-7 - CASSPLSWYTQETQYF
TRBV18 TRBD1 CASSQTPGQETAFF
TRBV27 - CASSTPGGRPLHF
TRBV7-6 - CASSLAASGNTIYF
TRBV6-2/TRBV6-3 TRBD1 CASSQDRGRSPLHF
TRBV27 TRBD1 CASSLITGGFVGYTF
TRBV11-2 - CASSLDPSGFYEQYF
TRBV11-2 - CASSLLSGQTTDTQYF
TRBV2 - CASSEWRDGELFF
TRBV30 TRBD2 CAWSDGLAGYNEQFF
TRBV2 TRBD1 CASRGQNKAFF
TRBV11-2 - CASSQRGIGTGELFF
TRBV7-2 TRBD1 CASSLDWTGHEKLFF
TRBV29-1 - CSVDGGLNTEAFF
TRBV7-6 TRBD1 CASSSTGGNEQFF
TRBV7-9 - CASSFGGADEQYF
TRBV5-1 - CASSLDRVSYTF
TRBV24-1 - CATSDFNRDQETQYF
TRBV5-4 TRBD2 CASSLRGGDEQYF
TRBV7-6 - CASSLGGRNGNQPQHF
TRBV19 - CASSSGQTQYF
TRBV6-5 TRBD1 CASSDRAADTQYF
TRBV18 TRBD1 CASSRGQVNEKLFF
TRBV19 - CASSTPGGGYEKLFF
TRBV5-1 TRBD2 CASSLAGLEGHEQFF
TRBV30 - CAAQSVDTQYF
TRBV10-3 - CATHRGTEAFF
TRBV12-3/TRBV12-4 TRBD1 CASNFAGGNEQFF
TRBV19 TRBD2 CASSTSGGAPDTQYF
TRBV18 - CASSPQENPYNEQFF
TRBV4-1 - CASSQESTGRVSEQYF
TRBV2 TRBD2 CASSDGRGGVYEQFF
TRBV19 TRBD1 CASRRAGGPHSPLHF
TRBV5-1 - CASSLEDRIYNEQFF